The text below deals with one T cell receptor (beta chain). Its antigen remains unknown. This CDR3 is built from 15 residues. Per germline, CDR1 MRHNA and CDR2 SNTAGT. Trimming took 2 bases from V and 4 from J, leaving 12 bases between them. The method was immunoSEQ multiplex PCR; TCRdb's version includes in-frame clones alone and lacks a portion of them. Among about 130,000 clones, 92% were seen once, and the ten largest hold 0.15% to 0.2%. These data are taken from a study of graft-versus-host responses after intestinal transplantation. Study overall: Recipients obtained multivisceral, liver-intestinal, or isolated intestinal transplants. Recipients across the board were started on anti-thymocyte globulin induction, then kept on tacrolimus and steroids for around three years.

Overall study results and limits: Maximum circulating GvH clone levels tracked with early post-transplant HvG decreases. GvH clones appeared in recipient marrow, some first in ileum or blood.

This TCR was recovered from a human donor who received an intestinal transplant. This material consisted of unstimulated CD4+ T cells sorted from spleen or lymph node cells, taken before intestinal transplant. The genes are TRBV6-4 and TRBJ2-1; D assignment may be TRBD1 or TRBD2 (5 bases each). The CDR3 region is CASSDGHGEYNEQFF. As DNA, the CDR3 is TGTGCCAGCAGTGACGGACACGGGGAATACAATGAGCAGTTCTTC.